The clone carrying this TCR beta chain was observed at least ten times. The CDR3 covers 14 residues. V was pared by 4 bases and J by 3 bases, with 4 bases of the junction left unmatched. Germline V lookup: CDR1 LGHDT, CDR2 YNNKEL (reference sequence). These data originate in a study of neurological immune-mediated disorders. CD4+ or CD8+ T cells, around 1 million per library, were used for sorted libraries. The cDNA was synthesized by means of template-switch 5'RACE, which was carried out with 10-nucleotide random UMIs. TCRdb analysed the 5' RACE reads with MiXCR anew, one entry per CDR3 protein. The table records tens of thousands of distinct CDR3 sequences, more than 3% of them present only once.

V is TRBV3-1 and J is TRBJ1-1; 8 bases are shared with TRBD1. The sequenced sample consisted of CD4+ T cells from blood. The TCR comes from a woman aged 40 to 50 with multiple sclerosis. CDR3 region: CASSRTGRDTEAFF. Written as DNA, the CDR3 is TGTGCCAGCAGCCGGACAGGGAGGGACACTGAAGCTTTCTTT.